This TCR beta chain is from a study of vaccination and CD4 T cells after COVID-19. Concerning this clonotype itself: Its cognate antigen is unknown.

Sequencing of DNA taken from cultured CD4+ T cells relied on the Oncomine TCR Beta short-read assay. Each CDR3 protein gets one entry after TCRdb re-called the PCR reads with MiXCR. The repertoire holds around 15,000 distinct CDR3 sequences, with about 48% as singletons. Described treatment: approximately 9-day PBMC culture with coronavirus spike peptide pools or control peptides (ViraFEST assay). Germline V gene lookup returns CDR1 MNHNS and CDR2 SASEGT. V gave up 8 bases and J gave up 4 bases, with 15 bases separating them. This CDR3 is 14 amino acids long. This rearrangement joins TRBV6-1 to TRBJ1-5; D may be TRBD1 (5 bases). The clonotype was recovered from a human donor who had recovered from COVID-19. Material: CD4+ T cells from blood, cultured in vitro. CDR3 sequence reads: CASHQAGGNQPQHF. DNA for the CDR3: TGTGCCAGCCACCAAGCGGGGGGGAATCAGCCCCAGCATTTT.